The clone carrying this T cell receptor (beta chain) was picked up a small number of times. Its specificity is unknown. This entry belongs to a study of human T cells and chemical hapten exposure. Study-wide context: The sensitizer, 2% DPC, was used on around 2 cm by around 2 cm of upper inner arm skin. Slight volume differences across pooled libraries mainly accounted for varying per-sample TCR yields.

TCRdb re-called the RACE reads through MiXCR, storing one row per CDR3 protein. This repertoire shows around 340,000 distinct CDR3 sequences, approximately 6.9% found once; its top ten account for 8.4%. CDR1 and CDR2 (germline): DFQATT, SNEGSKA (reference sequence). Trimming left V 2 bases short and J 0 bases short, with 14 bases between. CDR3 length: 16 residues. Whole-study results and caveats: PT1 expanded TCR numbers tracked positively with patch test score.

Time point meaning: patch test 1, 2 weeks after DPC sensitization. The treatment was: therapeutic diphenylcyclopropenone sensitization with weekly scalp DPC. Sample: whole blood, taken in connection with sensitization to the hapten diphenylcyclopropenone (DPC). The origin of this receptor is a woman in her late teens or twenties with alopecia areata. Some clones in this sample may be carry-over from other donors' samples. The rearrangement joins TRBV20-1 to TRBJ1-5; D might be TRBD1 (6 bases). The DNA of the CDR3 is TGCAGTGCTAGAAGGGGGATCAGGGGTAGCAATCAGCCCCAGCATTTT. It yields the protein CSARRGIRGSNQPQHF.